These 25 T cell receptor beta chains came from one sample sequenced in a study of human T cells and chemical hapten exposure. TCRdb fed the RACE reads into MiXCR, producing one record per CDR3 protein. This sample has approximately 88,000 distinct CDR3 sequences, with 10% to 15% found just once. The time point here: patch test 3, about 24 weeks after DPC sensitization. Documented treatment: therapeutic diphenylcyclopropenone sensitization with weekly scalp DPC. This sample comprised whole blood, obtained in connection with sensitization to the hapten diphenylcyclopropenone (DPC). The receptors were sampled from a woman between 45 and 60 years old with alopecia areata. Some clones in this sample may be carry-over from other donors' samples.

In regard to this clonotype: One end of the junction does not line up with germline, which may come from a read error. In nucleotides, the CDR3 is TGCAGCGCAGAAAATCAAGGGACCCAGTACTTC. Protein: CSAENQGTQYF. The chain has TRBV29-1 and TRBJ2-5; the D is unclear. From germline, CDR1 is SQVTM and CDR2 ANQGSEA. CDR3 length equals 11 residues.

This clonotype was picked up many times. V gene TRBV24-1 combines with J gene TRBJ2-7; D gene unclear. Germline loops: CDR1 KGHDR, CDR2 SFDVKD. With 4 bases removed from V and 4 bases from J, the gap between germline ends came to 4 bases. The CDR3 sequence is 11 residues long. The CDR3 spells CATSDLYEQYF. In DNA form, the CDR3 reads TGTGCCACCAGTGACCTGTACGAGCAGTACTTC.

This clonotype has a handful of counts. V usage is TRBV29-1 and J usage is TRBJ2-7; 12 bases match TRBD1. Germline CDR1 is SQVTM and CDR2 is ANQGSEA. The CDR3 length is 13 residues. Trimming cost V 6 bases and J 7 bases; bases outside gene matches: 7. CDR3 nucleotide sequence: TGCAGCGTCTTCCGGGACAGGGGGCGTGAGCAGTACTTC. Residues: CSVFRDRGREQYF.

This clonotype was detected a few times. J is TRBJ1-3 and V is TRBV7-3; TRBD1 aligns across 7 bases. The CDR3 covers 15 residues. Germline V CDR1 and CDR2: SGHTA, FQGTGA. Trimming took 5 bases from V and 2 from J; bases not matched to a gene: 6. CDR3 in DNA: TGTGCCAGCAGCCAGCAGGGGGGACCTGGAAACACCATATATTTT. Translated: CASSQQGGPGNTIYF.

This clonotype has more than one count but fewer than ten. The rearrangement links TRBV20-1 to TRBJ2-4, with D perhaps TRBD1 (5 bases). Germline V gene data show CDR1 as DFQATT and CDR2 as SNEGSKA (reference sequence). V was clipped by 0 bases and J by 4 bases, with 19 bases between them. The length of the CDR3 is 17 residues. CDR3 in amino acids: CSARDLPGNFIKNIQYF. As DNA, the CDR3 is TGCAGTGCTAGAGATCTTCCAGGGAATTTTATTAAAAACATTCAGTACTTC.

J is TRBJ1-1 and V is TRBV11-2, with D possibly TRBD1 on 5 matching bases. Trimming took off 5 bases at V and 0 bases at J, with 10 bases between the two ends. The germline V gene encodes CDR1 SGHAT and CDR2 FQNNGV. The CDR3 is 14 amino acids. The CDR3 here is CASSMGRVNTEAFF. CDR3 bases: TGTGCCAGCAGCATGGGACGGGTGAACACTGAAGCTTTCTTT.

There are many counts of this clonotype. V is TRBV10-3 and J is TRBJ2-2; D is ambiguous. This CDR3 comprises 13 residues. CDR1 is ENHRY and CDR2 is SYGVKD in the germline V gene. The V and J ends lost 9 bases and 4 bases respectively, with 12 bases between them. In DNA form, the CDR3 reads TGTGCCATTCGTGGCGGAGCCACCGGGGAGCTGTTTTTT. It is translated as CAIRGGATGELFF.

The CDR3 DNA reads as TGTGCCAGCAGCCCGGCCGGGACAGGGGGCTTTCAGCCCCAGCATTTT. It translates to CASSPAGTGGFQPQHF. The V and J genes are TRBV5-5 and TRBJ1-5; 12 nucleotides line up with TRBD1. CDR1 is SGHKS, CDR2 YYEKEE, per germline (reference sequence). Trimming removed 4 bases from V and 6 bases from J; junction bases left unmatched: 8. The CDR3 covers 16 residues.

The chain carries TRBV11-2 and TRBJ2-1, with TRBD2 matching over 8 bases. The CDR3 contains 15 residues. The ends lost 2 bases at V and 2 bases at J; junction bases unmatched: 2. CDR1 is SGHAT, CDR2 FQNNGV, per germline. DNA for the CDR3: TGTGCCAGCAGCTTATACGGGAGGGCCTACAATGAGCAGTTCTTC. This codes for CASSLYGRAYNEQFF.

This clonotype was observed at least ten times. The CDR3 is CASSGLDDFYNEQFF. In DNA form, the CDR3 reads TGTGCCAGCAGCGGACTAGACGATTTCTACAATGAGCAGTTCTTC. The chain carries TRBV27 and TRBJ2-1; 7 nucleotides match TRBD2. The CDR3 length is 15 residues. CDR1 MNHEY and CDR2 SMNVEV come from the germline V gene (reference sequence). J lost 3 bases, V lost 6 bases, and 8 bases had no gene match.

The DNA for the CDR3 is TGTGCCACCTGGGACAGGGGGAGCACTGAAGCTTTCTTT. It encodes CATWDRGSTEAFF. This sequence joins TRBV18 and TRBJ1-1; 11 positions match TRBD1. This CDR3 is built from 13 residues. The V and J ends lost 10 bases and 4 bases, in that order; junction bases with no gene match: 5. Germline V gene sequence: CDR1 KGHSH, CDR2 LQKENI.

Only a few counts were recorded for this clonotype. This chain joins TRBV29-1 and TRBJ2-1, with 7 bases aligning to TRBD2. This CDR3 contains 12 residues. The junction had 6 bases not matched to a gene; V was cut back by 4 bases and J by 9 bases. Germline V lookup: CDR1 SQVTM, CDR2 ANQGSEA. The DNA of the CDR3 is TGCAGCGTTGTTACGGGAGGAAGTGAGCAGTTCTTC. It encodes CSVVTGGSEQFF.

This clonotype was seen a handful of times. The V and J genes are TRBV3-1 and TRBJ1-5; no clear D. The CDR3 consists of 13 residues. CDR1 LGHDT and CDR2 YNNKEL come from the germline V gene (reference sequence). The V end lost 3 bases, the J end lost 3 bases, and 6 bases lay between the germline ends. CDR3 DNA: TGTGCCAGCAGCCAGACTAACAATCAGCCCCAGCATTTT. Its translation: CASSQTNNQPQHF.

This clonotype was detected many times. The CDR3 region has the DNA TGCAGCGTTAGACCCATACAGGGGAATACCTTC. It is translated as CSVRPIQGNTF. V and J are TRBV29-1 and TRBJ1-2; 7 bases map to TRBD1. The CDR3 sequence is 11 residues long. V gave up 5 bases and J gave up 14 bases; unmatched junction bases: 11. Per the germline V gene, CDR1 is SQVTM and CDR2 is ANQGSEA.

This chain uses TRBV12-2 with TRBJ2-3; the D call in the table, TRBD2, was not verified against the DNA. TRBV12-2 is described as a pseudogene. The CDR3 is made up of 19 amino acids. CDR3 region: CASRLAGLAGDPHHDTQYF. In DNA, the CDR3 is TGTGCAAGTCGCTTAGCAGGACTAGCGGGAGATCCGCACCACGATACGCAGTATTTT.

V usage is TRBV20-1 and J usage is TRBJ2-3, with D perhaps TRBD2 (6 bases). This CDR3 spans 14 amino acids. V dropped 7 bases and J dropped 1 base, with 15 bases sitting between them. Germline V CDR1 and CDR2: DFQATT, SNEGSKA (reference sequence). DNA of the CDR3: TGCAGTGGCAGCGGAGGGCCCGGCACAGATACGCAGTATTTT. The encoded protein is CSGSGGPGTDTQYF.

The chain links TRBV5-1 to TRBJ1-6; D is possibly TRBD1 (5 bases). V lost 10 bases and J lost 10, with 18 bases in between. Looked up from germline, CDR1 is SGHRS and CDR2 is YFSETQ. There are 13 residues in the CDR3. The CDR3 nucleotides are TGCGCCTCCTCTCGGGACGGACCATCACCCCTCCACTTT. This gives the protein CASSRDGPSPLHF.

This clonotype was observed many times. The chain joins TRBV27 to TRBJ1-6; D uncertain. V lost 2 bases to trimming and J lost 7 bases, with 3 bases between them. In germline, CDR1 is MNHEY, CDR2 SMNVEV (reference sequence). The CDR3 length is 12 residues. CDR3 coding DNA: TGTGCCAGCAGTTTAGTGAATTCACCCCTCCACTTT. This gives the protein CASSLVNSPLHF.

This rearrangement joins TRBV7-9 to TRBJ2-7; D unresolved. The CDR3 consists of 15 residues. The germline V gene has CDR1 SEHNR and CDR2 FQNEAQ (reference sequence). Between the trimmed V and J ends, which lost 5 bases and 4 bases, there was a span of 18 bases. CDR3 DNA sequence: TGTGCCAGCAGCACCGCATACAGAGCCCTTTACGAGCAGTACTTC. Residues: CASSTAYRALYEQYF.

This chain links TRBV6-6 with TRBJ2-7; D remains ambiguous. This CDR3 spans 16 amino acids. Germline lookup yields CDR1 MNHNY and CDR2 SVGAGI (reference sequence). V lost 0 bases, J lost 0 bases, and 12 bases lay in between. CDR3 residues: CASSYSDRASSYEQYF. The CDR3 nucleotides are TGTGCCAGCAGTTACTCAGATAGGGCGAGCTCCTACGAGCAGTACTTC.

The rearrangement links TRBV4-2 to TRBJ1-3; D might be TRBD1 (6 bases). Trimming pared 6 bases from V and 3 bases from J, leaving 15 bases between. Germline V gene sequence: CDR1 LGHNA, CDR2 YNFKEQ. This CDR3 region has 15 residues. The DNA of the CDR3 is TGTGCCAGCAGAGCCCAACAGGGCTATGGAAACACCATATATTTT. The encoded protein is CASRAQQGYGNTIYF.

This clonotype was detected ten times or more. The chain combines TRBV5-1 with TRBJ2-3; 7 bases map to TRBD2. The CDR3 loop spans 16 amino acids. The V and J ends lost 0 bases and 7 bases, in that order; junction bases with no gene match: 11. Looked up from germline, CDR1 is SGHRS and CDR2 is YFSETQ. The DNA of the CDR3 is TGCGCCAGCAGCTTGGAGTCGGCGGGAGATATGAATACGCAGTATTTT. Residues: CASSLESAGDMNTQYF.

The chain employs TRBV29-1 and TRBJ1-2; weak D call: TRBD1 (5 bases). The germline V gene has CDR1 SQVTM and CDR2 ANQGSEA. The CDR3 is 12 amino acids. V lost 2 bases and J 8 bases, leaving 12 bases between the germline ends. This CDR3 reads CSVEQGTRGYTF. CDR3 DNA: TGCAGCGTTGAACAGGGAACGAGAGGCTACACCTTC.

The gene calls are TRBV20-1 and TRBJ2-1, with 10 nucleotides matching TRBD1. The germline CDR1 and CDR2 sequences are DFQATT and SNEGSKA (reference sequence). This CDR3 has 13 amino acids. Trimming removed 2 bases from V and 9 bases from J; junction bases left unmatched: 4. CDR3 residues: CSARSGQGTEQFF. The CDR3 bases are TGCAGTGCTAGATCGGGACAGGGGACTGAGCAGTTCTTC.

A note on this clonotype: This may be a read error, as it is one base from a much larger clone. The chain recombines TRBV6-4 with TRBJ2-2; 7 bases match TRBD2. CDR3 length: 13 amino acids. Germline assignment: CDR1 MRHNA and CDR2 SNTAGT. The CDR3 nucleotides read TGTGCCAGCAGTAGCGGGAACAACGGGGAGCTGTTTTTT. This codes for CASSSGNNGELFF.